These T cell receptor beta chains were read from a single sample in a study of shared clonotypes between healthy human individuals. Sequencing used immunoSEQ multiplex PCR; TCRdb keeps in-frame clones, though not all of them. The data contain millions of clones, 85% to 95% of them singletons. Sequencing input: naive CD4+ T cells from PBMCs. These receptors originate from a man in his late teens or twenties in good health. Some clones in this sample may be carry-over from other donors' samples. The CDR3 runs from the conserved cysteine through the conserved F or W. D genes are given only for firm matches.

CAISSAENYGYTF TGTGCCATCAGTTCCGCAGAAAACTATGGCTACACCTTC TRBJ1-2 - 13 TRBV10-3
CATSRPGTGVKPDTQYF TGTGCCACCAGCAGACCCGGGACAGGGGTTAAGCCAGATACGCAGTATTTT TRBJ2-3 TRBD1 17 TRBV15
CASSEQTGGPYEQYF TGTGCCAGCAGCGAACAGACAGGGGGCCCCTACGAGCAGTACTTC TRBJ2-7 TRBD1 15 TRBV2
CASSAGSSGPFYEQYF TGTGCCAGCAGCGCCGGTTCTAGCGGACCTTTCTACGAGCAGTACTTC TRBJ2-7 TRBD2 16 TRBV9
CASSPRGLNQPQHF TGTGCCAGCAGCCCAAGGGGCCTCAATCAGCCCCAGCATTTT TRBJ1-5 - 14 TRBV7-6
CASSHCRRDEKLFF TGCGCCAGCAGTCATTGCCGCCGGGATGAAAAACTGTTTTTT TRBJ1-4 - 14 TRBV23-1
CASSLARGNTGELFF TGTGCCAGCAGCTTAGCCAGGGGAAACACCGGGGAGCTGTTTTTT TRBJ2-2 - 15 TRBV7-9
CASSLRPYEQYF TGTGCCAGCAGCTTGCGACCATACGAGCAGTACTTC TRBJ2-7 - 12 TRBV7-2
CSAVGPGEQYF TGCAGTGCTGTGGGTCCGGGCGAGCAGTACTTC TRBJ2-7 - 11 TRBV20-1
CSVGPGLAGTYEQYF TGCAGCGTTGGCCCGGGACTAGCGGGAACATACGAGCAGTACTTC TRBJ2-7 TRBD2 15 TRBV29-1
CASSPEAGRERWGEQFF TGCGCCAGCAGCCCAGAAGCGGGGCGGGAGCGCTGGGGTGAGCAGTTCTTC TRBJ2-1 TRBD2 17 TRBV5-1
CASSLGQGADTQYF TGTGCCAGCTCACTGGGGCAGGGGGCAGATACGCAGTATTTT TRBJ2-3 TRBD1 14 TRBV18
CASSQVLSRQETQYF TGCGCCAGCAGCCAAGTATTATCCAGACAAGAGACCCAGTACTTC TRBJ2-5 - 15 TRBV4-1
CASSPLGGAQETQYF TGCGCCAGCAGCCCGCTCGGGGGCGCTCAAGAGACCCAGTACTTC TRBJ2-5 - 15 TRBV4-3
CASRKRVGEKLFF TGCGCCAGCAGGAAACGGGTTGGTGAAAAACTGTTTTTT TRBJ1-4 - 13 TRBV5-1
CASSLYDGEQYF TGTGCCAGCAGTTTGTACGACGGCGAGCAGTACTTC TRBJ2-7 - 12 TRBV6-5
CASSPPRSDREQETQYF TGTGCCAGCTCACCACCCCGATCGGACAGGGAACAAGAGACCCAGTACTTC TRBJ2-5 TRBD1 17 TRBV18
CASSYPGTRYDTIYF TGTGCCAGCAGTTACCCCGGGACCCGGTACGACACCATATATTTT TRBJ1-3 - 15 TRBV6-6
CASGTGPAYEQYF TGTGCCAGCGGGACAGGTCCAGCCTACGAGCAGTACTTC TRBJ2-7 TRBD1 13 TRBV6-6
CASSRGDNEQFF TGTGCCAGCAGCCGAGGGGACAATGAGCAGTTCTTC TRBJ2-1 - 12 TRBV7-9
CASRPGTPTDQPQHF TGTGCCAGCAGACCCGGGACACCTACCGATCAGCCCCAGCATTTT TRBJ1-5 - 15 TRBV6-5
CASRRDRNTGELFF TGTGCCAGCAGACGAGACAGGAACACCGGGGAGCTGTTTTTT TRBJ2-2 - 14 TRBV5-4
CASSLEETRTEAFF TGTGCCAGCAGCTTGGAAGAAACTAGGACTGAAGCTTTCTTT TRBJ1-1 - 14 TRBV5-4
CASSQGLVSEQYF TGCGCCAGCAGCCAGGGACTAGTATCCGAGCAGTACTTC TRBJ2-7 TRBD2 13 TRBV5-1
CATSQRQGGDQPQHF TGTGCCACCAGCCAGAGGCAGGGCGGGGATCAGCCCCAGCATTTT TRBJ1-5 - 15 TRBV15
CASSLTGLAVNEQFF TGTGCCAGCAGCTTAACAGGACTAGCGGTGAATGAGCAGTTCTTC TRBJ2-1 TRBD2 15 TRBV7-2
CASSDTRGYTF TGTGCCAGCAGCGACACCCGGGGCTACACCTTC TRBJ1-2 - 11 TRBV7-9